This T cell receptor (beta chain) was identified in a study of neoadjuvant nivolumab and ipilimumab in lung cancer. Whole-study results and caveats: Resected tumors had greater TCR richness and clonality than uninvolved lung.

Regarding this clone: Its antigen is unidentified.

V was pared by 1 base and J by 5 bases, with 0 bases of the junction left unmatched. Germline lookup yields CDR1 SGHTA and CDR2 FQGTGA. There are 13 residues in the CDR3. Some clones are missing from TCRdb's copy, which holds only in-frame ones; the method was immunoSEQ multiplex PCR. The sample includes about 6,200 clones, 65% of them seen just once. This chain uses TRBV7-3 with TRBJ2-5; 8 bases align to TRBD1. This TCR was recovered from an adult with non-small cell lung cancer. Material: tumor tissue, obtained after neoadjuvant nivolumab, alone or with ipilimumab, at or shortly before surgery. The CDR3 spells CASSLNRGETQYF. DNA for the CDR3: TGTGCCAGCAGCTTAAACAGGGGGGAGACCCAGTACTTC. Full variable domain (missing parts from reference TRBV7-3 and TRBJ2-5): GAGVSQTPSNKVTEKGKYVELRCDPISGHTALYWYRQSLGQGPEFLIYFQGTGAADDSGLPNDRFFAVRPEGSVSTLKIQRTERGDSAVYLCASSLNRGETQYFGPGTRLLVL.